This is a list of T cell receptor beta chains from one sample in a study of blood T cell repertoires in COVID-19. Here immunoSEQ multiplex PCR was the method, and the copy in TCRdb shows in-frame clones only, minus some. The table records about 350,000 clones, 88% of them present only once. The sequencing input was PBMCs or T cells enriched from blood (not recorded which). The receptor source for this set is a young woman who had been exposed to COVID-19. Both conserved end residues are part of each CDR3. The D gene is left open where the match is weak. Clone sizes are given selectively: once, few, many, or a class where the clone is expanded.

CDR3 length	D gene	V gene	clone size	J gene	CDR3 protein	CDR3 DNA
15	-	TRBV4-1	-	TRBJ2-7	CASSQEAAGPREQYF	TGCGCCAGCAGCCAAGAGGCGGCGGGGCCCCGGGAGCAGTACTTC
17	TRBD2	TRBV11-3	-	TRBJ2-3	CASSLSPSGIGTDTQYF	TGTGCCAGCAGCTTAAGTCCTAGCGGGATAGGGACAGATACGCAGTATTTT
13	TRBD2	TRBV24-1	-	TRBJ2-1	CATAPAGGPSQFF	TGTGCCACCGCCCCAGCGGGAGGACCCTCGCAGTTCTTC
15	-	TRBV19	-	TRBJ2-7	CASSMAGSGWYEQYF	TGTGCCAGTAGTATGGCGGGGTCCGGTTGGTACGAGCAGTACTTC
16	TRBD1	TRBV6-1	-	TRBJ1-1	CASSVPGQGEATEAFF	TGTGCCAGCAGTGTTCCTGGACAGGGGGAAGCCACTGAAGCTTTCTTT
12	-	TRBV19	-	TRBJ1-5	CAGGEGIQPQHF	TGTGCCGGGGGGGAGGGAATCCAGCCCCAGCATTTT
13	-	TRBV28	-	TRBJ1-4	CASIGAYNEKLFF	TGTGCCAGCATTGGGGCCTATAATGAAAAACTGTTTTTT
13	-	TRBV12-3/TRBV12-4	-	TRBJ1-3	CASSLILGNTIYF	TGTGCCAGCAGTTTAATACTGGGAAACACCATATATTTT
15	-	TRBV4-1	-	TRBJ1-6	CASSQDGQFNSPLHF	TGCGCCAGCAGCCAAGATGGACAGTTCAATTCACCCCTCCACTTT
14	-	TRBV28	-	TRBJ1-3	CASSLWGDGNTIYF	TGTGCCAGCAGTTTATGGGGAGATGGAAACACCATATATTTT
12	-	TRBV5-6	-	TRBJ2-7	CASSLANYEQYF	TGTGCCAGCAGCTTGGCCAACTACGAGCAGTACTTC
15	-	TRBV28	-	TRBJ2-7	CASSLSGVVSYEQYF	TGTGCCAGCAGTCTATCAGGGGTCGTTTCTTACGAGCAGTACTTC
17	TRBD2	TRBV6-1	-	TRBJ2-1	CASSEEGLAIFYNEQFF	TGTGCCAGCAGTGAAGAGGGACTAGCAATTTTCTACAATGAGCAGTTCTTC
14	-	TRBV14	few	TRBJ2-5	CASSQVAGQETQYF	TGTGCCAGCAGCCAAGTGGCGGGACAAGAGACCCAGTACTTC
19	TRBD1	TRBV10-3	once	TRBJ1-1	CAISESPTGTGGGRTEAFF	TGTGCCATCAGTGAGTCGCCCACCGGGACAGGGGGCGGTCGGACTGAAGCTTTCTTT
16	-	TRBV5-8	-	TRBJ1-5	CASSLGSGVWNQPQHF	TGTGCCAGCAGCTTGGGGTCAGGCGTTTGGAATCAGCCCCAGCATTTT
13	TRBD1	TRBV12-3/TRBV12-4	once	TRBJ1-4	CASRGTGAEKLFF	TGTGCCAGCAGAGGGACAGGGGCTGAAAAACTGTTTTTT
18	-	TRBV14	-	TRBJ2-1	CASSQDRGLKLPMVEQFF	TGTGCCAGCAGCCAAGATAGAGGACTAAAACTACCGATGGTTGAGCAGTTCTTC
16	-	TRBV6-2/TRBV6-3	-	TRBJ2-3	CASSSKTGEGPDTQYF	TGTGCCAGCAGTTCCAAGACAGGGGAGGGCCCAGATACGCAGTATTTT
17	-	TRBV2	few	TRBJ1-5	CASSEMQGPYSNQPQHF	TGTGCCAGCAGTGAAATGCAGGGCCCCTATAGCAATCAGCCCCAGCATTTT
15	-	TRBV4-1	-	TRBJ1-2	CASSQDSQANYGYTF	TGCGCCAGCAGCCAAGATAGTCAGGCTAACTATGGCTACACCTTC
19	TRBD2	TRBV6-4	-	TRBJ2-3	CASSEGPASGRAGLDTQYF	TGTGCCAGCAGTGAGGGCCCCGCTAGCGGGAGGGCCGGTCTTGATACGCAGTATTTT
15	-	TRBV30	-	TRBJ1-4	CAWSEGGRRTAKLFF	TGTGCCTGGAGCGAGGGAGGGCGTCGAACGGCAAAACTGTTTTTT
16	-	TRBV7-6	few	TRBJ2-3	CASSSSRSSGTDTQYF	TGTGCCAGCAGCTCATCTCGGTCTAGCGGCACAGATACGCAGTATTTT
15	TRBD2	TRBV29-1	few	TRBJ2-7	CSVVGGASGTYEQYF	TGCAGCGTTGTAGGGGGGGCTAGCGGGACCTACGAGCAGTACTTC
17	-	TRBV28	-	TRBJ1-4	CASSLGRGREHNEKLFF	TGTGCCAGCAGTTTAGGCCGAGGGAGGGAGCATAATGAAAAACTGTTTTTT
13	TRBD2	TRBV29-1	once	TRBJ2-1	CSDGLAGGPSQFF	TGCAGCGACGGACTAGCGGGAGGGCCGTCGCAGTTCTTC
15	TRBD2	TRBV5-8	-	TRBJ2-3	CASSLSGRYTDTQYF	TGTGCCAGCAGCTTAAGCGGGAGGTACACAGATACGCAGTATTTT
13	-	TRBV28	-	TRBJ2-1	CASQGGSYNEQFF	TGTGCCAGCCAAGGGGGATCCTACAATGAGCAGTTCTTC
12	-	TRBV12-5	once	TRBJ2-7	CASGLDHYEQYF	TGTGCTAGTGGTTTGGATCACTACGAGCAGTACTTC
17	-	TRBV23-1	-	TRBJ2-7	CASSQSSGLDLAYEQYF	TGCGCCAGCAGTCAATCGAGCGGACTCGACCTAGCCTACGAGCAGTACTTC
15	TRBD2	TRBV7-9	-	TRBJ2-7	CASSLGAGALEEQYF	TGTGCCAGCAGCTTAGGGGCGGGAGCCCTCGAGGAGCAGTACTTC
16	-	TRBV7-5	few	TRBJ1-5	CARSFSPDRDNQPQHF	TGTGCCAGAAGCTTTTCCCCCGACAGGGACAATCAGCCCCAGCATTTT
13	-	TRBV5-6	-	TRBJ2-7	CASSFRGTYEQYF	TGTGCCAGCAGCTTCAGGGGAACCTACGAGCAGTACTTC
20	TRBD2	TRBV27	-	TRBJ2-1	CASRKGASGSVGSSYNEQFF	TGTGCCAGCAGGAAGGGTGCTAGCGGGTCGGTGGGATCCTCCTACAATGAGCAGTTCTTC
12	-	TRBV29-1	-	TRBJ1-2	CSATDSNYGYTF	TGCAGCGCTACGGACAGTAACTATGGCTACACCTTC
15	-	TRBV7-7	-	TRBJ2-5	CASSPREVGRETQYF	TGTGCTAGCAGCCCCAGGGAAGTAGGGAGGGAGACCCAGTACTTC
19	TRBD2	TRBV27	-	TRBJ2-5	CASSSGVRRVAGEQETQYF	TGTGCCAGCAGTTCCGGCGTCCGTCGCGTGGCGGGAGAACAAGAGACCCAGTACTTC
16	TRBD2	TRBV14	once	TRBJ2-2	CASSRRLANANGELFF	TGTGCCAGCAGCCGAAGACTAGCGAACGCTAACGGGGAGCTGTTTTTT
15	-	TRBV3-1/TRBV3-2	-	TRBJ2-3	CASSQVGRDWDTQYF	TGTGCCAGCAGCCAAGTGGGCAGGGACTGGGATACGCAGTATTTT
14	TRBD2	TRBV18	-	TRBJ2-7	CASSTGGGSYEQYF	TGTGCCAGCTCGACCGGGGGAGGGTCCTACGAGCAGTACTTC
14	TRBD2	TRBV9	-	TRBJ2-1	CASTGLAGEYEQFF	TGTGCCAGCACGGGACTAGCGGGAGAATATGAGCAGTTCTTC
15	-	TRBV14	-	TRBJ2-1	CASSQENYPDNEQFF	TGTGCCAGCAGCCAAGAGAACTACCCCGACAATGAGCAGTTCTTC
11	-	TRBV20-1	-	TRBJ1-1	CSARSGGEAFF	TGCAGTGCTAGATCGGGGGGCGAGGCTTTCTTT
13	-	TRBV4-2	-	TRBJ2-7	CASSQDRLGEQYF	TGTGCCAGCAGCCAAGATAGGCTAGGCGAGCAGTACTTC
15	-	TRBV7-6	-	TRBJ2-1	CASSLGGESYNEQFF	TGTGCCAGCAGCTTAGGCGGGGAGTCCTACAATGAGCAGTTCTTC
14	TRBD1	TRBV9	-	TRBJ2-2	CASSPGGNTGELFF	TGTGCCAGCAGCCCAGGGGGGAACACCGGGGAGCTGTTTTTT
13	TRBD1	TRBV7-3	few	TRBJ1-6	CASSSLGGSPLHF	TGTGCCAGCAGCTCTTTAGGGGGCTCACCCCTCCACTTT
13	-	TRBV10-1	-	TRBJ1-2	CASSTTGSYGYTF	TGCGCCAGCAGTACTACAGGAAGCTATGGCTACACCTTC
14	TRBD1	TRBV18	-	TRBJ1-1	CASSGQGLGIEAFF	TGTGCCAGCTCAGGACAGGGCTTAGGTATTGAAGCTTTCTTT
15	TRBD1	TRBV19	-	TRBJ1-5	CASSGTGGLGQPQHF	TGTGCCAGTAGTGGGACAGGGGGTCTTGGTCAGCCCCAGCATTTT
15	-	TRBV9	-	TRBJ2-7	CASSANPGVPYEQYF	TGTGCCAGCAGCGCGAACCCAGGGGTCCCCTACGAGCAGTACTTC
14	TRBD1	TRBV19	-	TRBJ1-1	CASSAGQGGTEAFF	TGTGCCAGTAGTGCGGGACAGGGAGGCACTGAAGCTTTCTTT
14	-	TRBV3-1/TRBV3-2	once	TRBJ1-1	CASSQGFASVQAFF	TGTGCCAGCAGCCAAGGATTCGCCTCAGTACAAGCTTTCTTT